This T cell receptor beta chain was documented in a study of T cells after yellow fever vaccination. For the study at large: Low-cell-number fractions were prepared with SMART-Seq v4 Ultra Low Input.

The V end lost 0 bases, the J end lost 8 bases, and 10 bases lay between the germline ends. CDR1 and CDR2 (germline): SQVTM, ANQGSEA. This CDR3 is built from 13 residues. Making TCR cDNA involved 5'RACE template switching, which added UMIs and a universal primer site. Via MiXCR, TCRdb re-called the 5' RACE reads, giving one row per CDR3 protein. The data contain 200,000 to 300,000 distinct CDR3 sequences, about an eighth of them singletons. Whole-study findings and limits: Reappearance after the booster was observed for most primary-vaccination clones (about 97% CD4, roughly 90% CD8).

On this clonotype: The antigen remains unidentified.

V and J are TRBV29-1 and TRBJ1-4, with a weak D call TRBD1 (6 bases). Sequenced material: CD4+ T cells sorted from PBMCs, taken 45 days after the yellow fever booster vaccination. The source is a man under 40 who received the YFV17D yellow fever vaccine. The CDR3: CSVEDAGDEKLFF. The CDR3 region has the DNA TGCAGCGTTGAAGATGCAGGGGACGAAAAACTGTTTTTT.